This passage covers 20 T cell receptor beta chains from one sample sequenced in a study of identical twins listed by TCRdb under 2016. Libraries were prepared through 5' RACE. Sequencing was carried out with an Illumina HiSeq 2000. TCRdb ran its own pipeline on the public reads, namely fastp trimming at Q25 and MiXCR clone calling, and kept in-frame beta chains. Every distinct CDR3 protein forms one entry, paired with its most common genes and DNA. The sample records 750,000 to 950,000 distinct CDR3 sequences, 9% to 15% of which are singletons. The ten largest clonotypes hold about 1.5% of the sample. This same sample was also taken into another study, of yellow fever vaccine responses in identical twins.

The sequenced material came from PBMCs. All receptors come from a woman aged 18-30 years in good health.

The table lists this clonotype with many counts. In DNA, the CDR3 is TGTGCCAGCAGTTACCGGTATGAGCAGTTCTTC. Protein: CASSYRYEQFF. The V and J genes are TRBV6-2 or TRBV6-3 and TRBJ2-1; unclear D gene. Germline CDR1 is MNHEY and CDR2 is SVGEGT. Trimming took 2 bases from V and 8 from J, leaving 4 bases between them. The CDR3 consists of 11 residues.

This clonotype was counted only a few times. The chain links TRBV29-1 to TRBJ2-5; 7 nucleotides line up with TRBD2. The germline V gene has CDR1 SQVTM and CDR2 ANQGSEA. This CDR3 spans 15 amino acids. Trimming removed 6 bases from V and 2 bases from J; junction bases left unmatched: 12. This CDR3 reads CSVTKGTKLQETQYF. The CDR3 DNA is TGCAGCGTAACTAAAGGGACTAAACTACAAGAGACCCAGTACTTC.

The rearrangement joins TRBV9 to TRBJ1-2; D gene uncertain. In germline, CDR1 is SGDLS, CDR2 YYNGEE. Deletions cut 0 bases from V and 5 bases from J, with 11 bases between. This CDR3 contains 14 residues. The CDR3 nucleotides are TGTGCCAGCAGCGTAGAGGGCAGTTCATATGGCTACACCTTC. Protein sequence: CASSVEGSSYGYTF. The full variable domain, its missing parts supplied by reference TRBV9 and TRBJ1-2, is DSGVTQTPKHLITATGQRVTLRCSPRSGDLSVYWYQQSLDQGLQFLIQYYNGEERAKGNILERFSAQQFPDLHSELNLSSLELGDSALYFCASSVEGSSYGYTFGSGTRLTVV.

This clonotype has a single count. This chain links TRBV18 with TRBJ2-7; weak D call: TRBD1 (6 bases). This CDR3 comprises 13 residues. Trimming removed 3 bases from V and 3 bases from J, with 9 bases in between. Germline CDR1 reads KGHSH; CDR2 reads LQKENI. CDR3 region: CASSPDSYYEQYV. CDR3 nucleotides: TGTGCCAGCTCACCGGACAGCTACTACGAGCAGTACGTC.

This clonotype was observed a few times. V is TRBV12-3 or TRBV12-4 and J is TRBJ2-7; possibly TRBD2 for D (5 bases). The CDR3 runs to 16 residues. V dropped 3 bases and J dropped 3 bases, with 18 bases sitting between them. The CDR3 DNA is TGTGCCAGCAGTTTTTTTGAGGGTGTTGGAGGCTACGAGCAGTACTTC. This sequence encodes CASSFFEGVGGYEQYF.

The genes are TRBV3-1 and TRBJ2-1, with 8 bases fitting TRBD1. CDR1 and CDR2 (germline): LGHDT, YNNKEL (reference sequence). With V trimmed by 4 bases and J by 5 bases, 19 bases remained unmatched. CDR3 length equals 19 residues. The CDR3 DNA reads TGTGCCAGCAGCCGTCACATTCCGGGACAGGTGGGGATCAACAATGAGCAGTTCTTC. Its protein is CASSRHIPGQVGINNEQFF.

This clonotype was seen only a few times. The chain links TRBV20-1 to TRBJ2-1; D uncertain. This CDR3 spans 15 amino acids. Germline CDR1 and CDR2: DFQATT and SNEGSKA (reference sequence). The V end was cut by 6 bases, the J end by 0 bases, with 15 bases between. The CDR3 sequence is CSATLPGNSYNEQFF. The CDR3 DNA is TGCAGTGCCACCCTCCCAGGCAACTCCTACAATGAGCAGTTCTTC.

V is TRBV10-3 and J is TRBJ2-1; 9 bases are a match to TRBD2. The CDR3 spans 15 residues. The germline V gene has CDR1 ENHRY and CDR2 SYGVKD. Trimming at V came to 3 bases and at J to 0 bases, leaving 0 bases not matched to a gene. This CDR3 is CAISDSGSSYNEQFF. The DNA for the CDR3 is TGTGCCATCAGTGATAGCGGGAGCTCCTACAATGAGCAGTTCTTC.

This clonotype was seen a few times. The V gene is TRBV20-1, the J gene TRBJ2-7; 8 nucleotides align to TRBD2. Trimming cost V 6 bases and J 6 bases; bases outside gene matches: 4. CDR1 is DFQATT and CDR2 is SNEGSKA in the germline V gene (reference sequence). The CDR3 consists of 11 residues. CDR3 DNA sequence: TGCAGTGCCTCCCGGGGGGGCGAGCAGTACTTC. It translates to CSASRGGEQYF.

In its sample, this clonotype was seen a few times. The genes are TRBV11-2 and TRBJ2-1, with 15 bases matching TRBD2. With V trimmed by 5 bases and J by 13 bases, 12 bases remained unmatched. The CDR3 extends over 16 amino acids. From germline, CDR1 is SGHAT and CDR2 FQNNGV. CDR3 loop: CASSPPGLAGGRVQFF. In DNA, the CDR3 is TGTGCCAGCAGCCCCCCGGGACTAGCGGGGGGCCGCGTCCAGTTCTTC.

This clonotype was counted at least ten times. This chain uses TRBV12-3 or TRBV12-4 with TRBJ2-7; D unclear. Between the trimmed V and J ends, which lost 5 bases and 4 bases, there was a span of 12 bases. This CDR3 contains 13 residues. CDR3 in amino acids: CASSRPNQYEQYF. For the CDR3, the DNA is TGTGCCAGCAGTCGACCAAACCAATACGAGCAGTACTTC.

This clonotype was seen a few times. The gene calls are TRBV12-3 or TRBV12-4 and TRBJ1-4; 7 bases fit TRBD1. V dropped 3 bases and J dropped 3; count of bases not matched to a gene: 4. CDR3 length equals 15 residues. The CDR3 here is CASSLGQNANEKLFF. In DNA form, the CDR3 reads TGTGCCAGCAGTTTGGGACAGAATGCTAATGAAAAACTGTTTTTT.

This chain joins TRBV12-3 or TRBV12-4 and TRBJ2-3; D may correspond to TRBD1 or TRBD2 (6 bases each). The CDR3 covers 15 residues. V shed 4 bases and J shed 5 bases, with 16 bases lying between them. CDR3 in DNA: TGTGCCAGCAGTTGGGTTGGGGGGCTTAGAGATACGCAGTATTTT. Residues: CASSWVGGLRDTQYF.

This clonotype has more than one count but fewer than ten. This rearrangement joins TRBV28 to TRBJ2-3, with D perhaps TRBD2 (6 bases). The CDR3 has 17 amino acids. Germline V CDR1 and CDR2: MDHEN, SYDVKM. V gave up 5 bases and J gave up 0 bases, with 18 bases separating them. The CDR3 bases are TGTGCCAGCAGTATTTGGGACTTCGTGACTAGCACAGATACGCAGTATTTT. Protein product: CASSIWDFVTSTDTQYF.

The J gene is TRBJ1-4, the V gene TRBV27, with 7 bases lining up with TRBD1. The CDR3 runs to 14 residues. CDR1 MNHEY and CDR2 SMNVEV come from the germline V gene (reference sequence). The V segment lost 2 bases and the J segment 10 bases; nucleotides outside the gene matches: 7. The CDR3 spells CASSLETGLGKLFF. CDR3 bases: TGTGCCAGCAGTTTAGAGACAGGGCTAGGAAAACTGTTTTTT.

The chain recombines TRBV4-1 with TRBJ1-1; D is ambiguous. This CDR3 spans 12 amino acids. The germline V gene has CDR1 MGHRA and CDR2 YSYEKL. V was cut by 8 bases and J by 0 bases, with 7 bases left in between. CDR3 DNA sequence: TGCGCCAGCGGGCGGGTGAACACTGAAGCTTTCTTT. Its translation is CASGRVNTEAFF.

In nucleotides, the CDR3 is TGTGCCAGCAGTTTTGGTGGTTCGGCGGGTCAGCCCCAGCATTTT. Translation gives CASSFGGSAGQPQHF. This chain links TRBV27 with TRBJ1-5; the D is unclear. The germline V gene has CDR1 MNHEY and CDR2 SMNVEV (reference sequence). CDR3 size: 15 residues. Trimming removed 3 bases from V and 6 bases from J, with 15 bases in between.

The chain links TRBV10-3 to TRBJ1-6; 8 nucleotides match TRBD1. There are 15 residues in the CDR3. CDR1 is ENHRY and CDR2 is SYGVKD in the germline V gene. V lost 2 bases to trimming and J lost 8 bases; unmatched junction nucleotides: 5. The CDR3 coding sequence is TGTGCCATCAGTGAGCTGGGGACAGGATATTCACCCCTCCACTTT. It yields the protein CAISELGTGYSPLHF.

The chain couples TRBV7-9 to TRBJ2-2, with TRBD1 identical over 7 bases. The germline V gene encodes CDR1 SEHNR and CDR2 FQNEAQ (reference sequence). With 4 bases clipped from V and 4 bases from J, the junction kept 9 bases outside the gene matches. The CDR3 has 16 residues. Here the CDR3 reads CASSSIGGRGTGELFF. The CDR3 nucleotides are TGTGCCAGCAGCTCTATAGGGGGCCGTGGCACCGGGGAGCTGTTTTTT.

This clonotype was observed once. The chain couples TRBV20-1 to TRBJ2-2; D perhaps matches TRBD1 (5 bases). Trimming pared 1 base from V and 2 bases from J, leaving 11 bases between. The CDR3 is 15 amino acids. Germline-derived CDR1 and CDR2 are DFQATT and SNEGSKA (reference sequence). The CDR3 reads CSARATVVNTGELFF. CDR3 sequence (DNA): TGCAGTGCTAGAGCGACAGTGGTCAACACCGGGGAGCTGTTTTTT.